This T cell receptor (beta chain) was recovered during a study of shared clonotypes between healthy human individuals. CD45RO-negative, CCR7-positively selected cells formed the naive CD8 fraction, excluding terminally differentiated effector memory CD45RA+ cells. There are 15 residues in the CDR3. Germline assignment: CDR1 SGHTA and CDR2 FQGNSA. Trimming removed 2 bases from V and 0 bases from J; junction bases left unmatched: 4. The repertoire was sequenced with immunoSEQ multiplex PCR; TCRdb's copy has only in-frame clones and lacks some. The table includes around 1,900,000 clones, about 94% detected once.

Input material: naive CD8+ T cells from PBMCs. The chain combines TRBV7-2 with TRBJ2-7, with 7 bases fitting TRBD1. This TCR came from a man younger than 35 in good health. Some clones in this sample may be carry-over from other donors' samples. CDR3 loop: CASSLLTGVSYEQYF. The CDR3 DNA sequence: TGTGCCAGCAGCTTACTCACAGGGGTCTCCTACGAGCAGTACTTC.